This T cell receptor beta chain was recovered during a study of early T cells in non-severe SARS-CoV-2 infection. Study findings and constraints: Matching results from VDJdb favored anti-spike CD8 responses, leaving private and CD4 specificities undetected.

V lost 0 bases and J lost 10; bases outside the gene matches: 6. Germline V gives CDR1 SGHVS, CDR2 FNYEAQ. This CDR3 comprises 14 residues. This clonotype appeared many times. What it binds is not known. In the library, individual cDNA molecules carried attached unique molecular identifiers. One entry per CDR3 protein results from TCRdb running MiXCR on the 5' RACE reads. The data hold fewer than 85,000 distinct CDR3 sequences, with about 12% observed a single time. The receptor's source is an adult who was a healthcare worker with PCR-confirmed SARS-CoV-2 infection or an uninfected control (not recorded which). Specimen: whole blood. The rearrangement links TRBV7-6 to TRBJ2-1, with TRBD2 matching 7 bases. The CDR3 protein is CASSLAHRLAEQFF. The CDR3 nucleotides read TGTGCCAGCAGCTTAGCCCACAGACTAGCAGAGCAGTTCTTC.